This T cell receptor beta chain emerged from a study of shared clonotypes between healthy human individuals. The CDR3 is made up of 14 amino acids. The germline CDR1 and CDR2 sequences are SGHDN and FVKESK. Trimming left V 1 base short and J 5 bases short, with 11 bases between. The table came from immunoSEQ multiplex PCR; TCRdb's copy has only in-frame clones and leaves some out. The data show roughly 330,000 clones, with 74% seen just once and about a tenth held by the top ten. The chain couples TRBV14 to TRBJ1-2; D ambiguous. The TCR was taken from a man in his thirties or forties in good health. Sequencing was performed on memory CD4+ T cells sorted from blood. Subset in this sample: CD45RA-negative fraction. CDR3 in amino acids: CASSQGEWPYGYTF. The CDR3, as DNA: TGTGCCAGCAGCCAAGGGGAATGGCCGTATGGCTACACCTTC.